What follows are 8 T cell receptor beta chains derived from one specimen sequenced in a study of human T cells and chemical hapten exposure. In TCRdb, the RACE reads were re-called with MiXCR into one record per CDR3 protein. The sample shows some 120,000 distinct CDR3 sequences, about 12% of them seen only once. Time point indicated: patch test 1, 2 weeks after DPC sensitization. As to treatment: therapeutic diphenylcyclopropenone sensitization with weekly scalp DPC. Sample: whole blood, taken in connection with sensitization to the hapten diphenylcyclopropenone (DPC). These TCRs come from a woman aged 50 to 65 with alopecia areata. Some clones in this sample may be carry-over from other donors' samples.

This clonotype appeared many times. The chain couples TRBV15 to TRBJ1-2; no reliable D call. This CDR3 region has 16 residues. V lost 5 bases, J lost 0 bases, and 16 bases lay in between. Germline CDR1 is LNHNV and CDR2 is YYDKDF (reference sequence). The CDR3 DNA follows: TGTGCCACCAGCGGCCAGCTTCCCTCGGCTAACTATGGCTACACCTTC. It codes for CATSGQLPSANYGYTF.

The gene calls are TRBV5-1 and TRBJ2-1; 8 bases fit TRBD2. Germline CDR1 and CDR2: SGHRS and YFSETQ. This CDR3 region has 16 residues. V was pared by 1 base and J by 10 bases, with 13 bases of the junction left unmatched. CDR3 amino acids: CASSLSTSGPKAEQFF. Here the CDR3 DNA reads TGCGCCAGCAGCTTGTCCACTAGCGGTCCTAAGGCGGAGCAGTTCTTC.

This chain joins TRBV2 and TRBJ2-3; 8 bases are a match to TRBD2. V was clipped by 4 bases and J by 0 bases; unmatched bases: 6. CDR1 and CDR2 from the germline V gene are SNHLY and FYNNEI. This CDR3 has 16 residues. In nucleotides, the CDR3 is TGTGCCAGCAGTGCGTATAGCGGGGTTAGCACAGATACGCAGTATTTT. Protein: CASSAYSGVSTDTQYF.

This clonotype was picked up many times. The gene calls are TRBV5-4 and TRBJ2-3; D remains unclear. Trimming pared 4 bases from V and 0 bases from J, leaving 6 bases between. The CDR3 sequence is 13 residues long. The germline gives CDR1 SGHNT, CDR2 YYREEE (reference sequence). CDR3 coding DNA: TGTGCCAGCAGCATCGACAGCACAGATACGCAGTATTTT. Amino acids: CASSIDSTDTQYF.

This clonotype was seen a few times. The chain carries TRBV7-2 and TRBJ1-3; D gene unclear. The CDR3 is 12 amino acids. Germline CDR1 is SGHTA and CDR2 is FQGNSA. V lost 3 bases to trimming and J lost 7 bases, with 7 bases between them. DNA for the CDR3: TGTGCCAGCAGCTTTCCTCGGAACACCATATATTTT. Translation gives CASSFPRNTIYF.

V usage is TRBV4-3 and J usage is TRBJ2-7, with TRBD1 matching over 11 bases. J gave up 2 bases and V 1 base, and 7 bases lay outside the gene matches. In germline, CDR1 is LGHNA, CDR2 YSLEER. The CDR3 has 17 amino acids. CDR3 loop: CASSQGIGQGATYEQYF. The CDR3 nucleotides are TGCGCCAGCAGCCAAGGGATAGGACAGGGGGCAACCTACGAGCAGTACTTC.

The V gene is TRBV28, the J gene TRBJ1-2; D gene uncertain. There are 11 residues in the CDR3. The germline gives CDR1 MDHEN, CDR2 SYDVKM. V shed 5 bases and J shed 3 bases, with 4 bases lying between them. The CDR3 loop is CASSRYYGYTF. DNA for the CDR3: TGTGCCAGCAGTCGTTACTATGGCTACACCTTC.

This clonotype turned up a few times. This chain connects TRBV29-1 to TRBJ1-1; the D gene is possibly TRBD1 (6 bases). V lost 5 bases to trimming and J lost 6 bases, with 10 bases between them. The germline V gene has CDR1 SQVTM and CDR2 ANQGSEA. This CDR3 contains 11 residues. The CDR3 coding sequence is TGCAGCGTTTCACACAGGGCTGAAGCTTTCTTT. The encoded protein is CSVSHRAEAFF. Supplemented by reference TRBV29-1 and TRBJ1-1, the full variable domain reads SAVISQKPSRDICQRGTSLTIQCQVDSQVTMMFWYRQQPGQSLTLIATANQGSEATYESGFVIDKFPISRPNLTFSTLTVSNMSPEDSSIYLCSVSHRAEAFFGQGTRLTVV.